Following are 14 T cell receptor beta chains from one sample sequenced in a study of human T cells and chemical hapten exposure. TCRdb reanalysed the RACE reads using MiXCR and keeps one entry per CDR3 protein. In the table there are 150,000 to 200,000 distinct CDR3 sequences, roughly 15% of which are singletons. Time point denoted: patch test 1, 2 weeks after DPC sensitization. Treatment in this sample: therapeutic diphenylcyclopropenone sensitization with weekly scalp DPC. The sequencing used whole blood, collected in connection with sensitization to the hapten diphenylcyclopropenone (DPC). These receptors were taken from a woman in her 30s with alopecia areata. Some clones in this sample may be carry-over from other donors' samples.

The rearrangement uses TRBV6-5 and TRBJ2-6; D gene uncertain. The V gene's germline CDR1 is MNHEY and CDR2 SVGAGI. Trimming took 4 bases from V and 0 from J, leaving 10 bases between them. The CDR3 loop spans 16 amino acids. The CDR3 sequence is CASSFRQISGANVLTF. The CDR3 coding sequence is TGTGCCAGCAGTTTTCGACAAATCTCTGGGGCCAACGTCCTGACTTTC.

This clonotype showed up just a few times. The genes are TRBV6-4 and TRBJ1-6, with 8 bases identical to TRBD1. CDR3 length: 13 residues. V shed 6 bases and J 8 bases; nucleotides not matched to a gene: 3. Germline V gene lookup returns CDR1 MRHNA and CDR2 SNTAGT. CDR3 nucleotide sequence: TGTGCCAGCAGAGAGACAGGGGATTCACCCCTCCACTTT. The encoded protein is CASRETGDSPLHF.

Worth noting for this clonotype: The CDR3 ends on some other residue instead of the conserved phenylalanine or tryptophan, so this is likely a read error. The chain has TRBV7-9 and TRBJ2-1; TRBD2 aligns across 11 bases. J was trimmed by 7 bases and V by 1 base; bases with no gene match: 3. Germline CDR1 SEHNR, CDR2 FQNEAQ (reference sequence). This CDR3 comprises 15 residues. The CDR3 DNA reads as TGTGCCAGCAGCTTAGGGCTAGCGGGGGGAAATGAGCAGTTCTCC. Protein product: CASSLGLAGGNEQFS.

This clonotype was detected only a few times. The V call is TRBV5-6, the J call TRBJ2-6, with TRBD2 identical over 7 bases. Per germline, CDR1 SGHDT and CDR2 YYEEEE. CDR3 size: 13 residues. Trimming took 10 bases from V and 0 from J; bases not matched to a gene: 1. CDR3 sequence: CAAGDSGANVLTF. The CDR3 DNA sequence: TGTGCCGCGGGGGACTCTGGGGCCAACGTCCTGACTTTC.

The chain combines TRBV6-2 or TRBV6-3 with TRBJ1-2, with 7 bases fitting TRBD1. Germline lookup yields CDR1 MNHEY and CDR2 SVGEGT. V was pared by 6 bases and J by 3 bases, with 7 bases of the junction left unmatched. The CDR3 runs 14 residues. In DNA, the CDR3 is TGTGCCAGCAGATCCTACGACAGGGACTATGGCTACACCTTC. Protein product: CASRSYDRDYGYTF.

This clonotype appeared a few times. The chain joins TRBV29-1 to TRBJ2-1; D not resolved. The V gene's germline CDR1 is SQVTM and CDR2 ANQGSEA. The V end was cut by 0 bases, the J end by 8 bases, with 11 bases between. This CDR3 is 13 amino acids long. Here the CDR3 reads CSVEDQMIHEQFF. The CDR3, as DNA: TGCAGCGTTGAAGATCAAATGATCCATGAGCAGTTCTTC.

A remark on this clonotype: A read error may account for a junction end that differs from germline. The rearrangement uses TRBV19 and TRBJ1-5; no clear D gene. The CDR3 sequence is 15 residues long. Germline V CDR1 and CDR2: LNHDA, SQIVND (reference sequence). CDR3 DNA: TGTACCAGTAGTACGCCACTCACAGTTAATCAGCCCCAGCATTTT. Encoded protein: CTSSTPLTVNQPQHF.

V is TRBV5-5 and J is TRBJ1-2, with 7 bases matching TRBD1. The CDR3 spans 15 residues. Germline CDR1 is SGHKS and CDR2 is YYEKEE (reference sequence). V shed 4 bases and J 7 bases; nucleotides not matched to a gene: 13. The chain's CDR3 is CASSVDRDGLGGYTF. The CDR3 DNA is TGTGCCAGCAGCGTTGACAGGGATGGACTGGGTGGCTACACCTTC.

This clonotype appeared many times. This chain connects TRBV5-4 to TRBJ2-7, with 11 bases fitting TRBD1. The junction had 1 base not matched to a gene; V was cut back by 2 bases and J by 3 bases. Germline V gene data show CDR1 as SGHNT and CDR2 as YYREEE (reference sequence). This CDR3 region has 14 residues. DNA of the CDR3: TGTGCCAGCAGCTTCGGGACAGGGGGCTACGAGCAGTACTTC. Translating gives CASSFGTGGYEQYF.

This sequence joins TRBV12-3 or TRBV12-4 and TRBJ2-1, with D possibly being TRBD2 (6 bases). The V gene lost 4 bases and the J gene lost 5 bases, with 24 bases spanning the gap. The CDR3 has 18 amino acids. This CDR3 reads CASSSSSPGLVRNNEQFF. CDR3 in DNA: TGTGCCAGCAGTTCTTCTTCGCCGGGACTCGTCAGGAACAATGAGCAGTTCTTC.

This chain joins TRBV19 and TRBJ2-1; TRBD2 aligns across 10 bases. Germline loops: CDR1 LNHDA, CDR2 SQIVND (reference sequence). Trimming removed 7 bases from V and 7 bases from J; junction bases left unmatched: 10. This CDR3 spans 15 amino acids. The CDR3 sequence is CASTISGRAANEQFF. CDR3 nucleotides: TGTGCCAGTACCATCAGCGGGAGGGCCGCAAATGAGCAGTTCTTC.

This rearrangement joins TRBV4-2 to TRBJ2-1; 11 bases align to TRBD2. V shed 6 bases, J shed 5 bases, and the junction held 6 bases outside the gene matches. This CDR3 has 15 residues. CDR1 is LGHNA and CDR2 is YNFKEQ in the germline V gene. The CDR3 bases are TGTGCCAGCAGACCCCTAGCGGGAGGCGACAATGAGCAGTTCTTC. Translating gives CASRPLAGGDNEQFF.

This chain links TRBV5-4 with TRBJ1-1, with TRBD1 as a possible D gene (5 bases). The germline gives CDR1 SGHNT, CDR2 YYREEE (reference sequence). V gave up 4 bases and J gave up 2 bases, with 15 bases separating them. The length of the CDR3 is 15 residues. CDR3 sequence: CASSASGRSNTEAFF. The CDR3 DNA follows: TGTGCCAGCAGCGCATCGGGACGATCTAACACTGAAGCTTTCTTT. Filled out from reference TRBV5-4 and TRBJ1-1, the complete variable domain reads ETGVTQSPTHLIKTRGQQVTLRCSSQSGHNTVSWYQQALGQGPQFIFQYYREEENGRGNFPPRFSGLQFPNYSSELNVNALELDDSALYLCASSASGRSNTEAFFGQGTRLTVV.

This clonotype has only a few counts. This chain uses TRBV4-2 with TRBJ2-5; possible D gene TRBD1, 5 bases. There are 13 residues in the CDR3. The germline V gene has CDR1 LGHNA and CDR2 YNFKEQ. With 6 bases removed from V and 0 bases from J, the gap between germline ends came to 8 bases. The CDR3 DNA sequence: TGTGCCAGCAGTAACAGGAACCAAGAGACCCAGTACTTC. This translates into CASSNRNQETQYF.